This T cell receptor beta chain was identified during a study of blood T cells in healthy people across ages. A second PCR, run for roughly 7 to 12 cycles, used a sample-barcoded 5' primer plus a J-beta primer mix. Every cDNA molecule bore a tag from a template-switch adaptor containing 12 random nucleotides. Each single sample gave us at least 2.5 million CDR3-containing paired-end reads. TCRdb re-derived calls from the 5' RACE reads in MiXCR, one entry per CDR3 protein. The sample shows approximately 700,000 distinct CDR3 sequences, roughly 32% of them seen only once. Germline assignment: CDR1 LNHDA and CDR2 SQIVND (reference sequence). There are 14 residues in the CDR3. Deletions cut 7 bases from V and 1 base from J, with 8 bases between. Per-sample yields of isolated PBMCs were at least 6.5 million. This clonotype was observed a few times.

The sequencing sample was made of blood. This sequence originates from a woman older than 75 in good health. This chain uses TRBV19 with TRBJ2-6, with D hard to call. CDR3 in DNA: TGTGCCAGTATGGCGATATCTGGGGCCAACGTCCTGACTTTC. Encoded protein: CASMAISGANVLTF.